One and the same sample provided the 20 T cell receptor beta chains below, sequenced in a study of shared clonotypes between healthy human individuals. Here immunoSEQ multiplex PCR was the method, and the copy in TCRdb shows in-frame clones only, minus some. The repertoire holds about 2.3 million clones, 85% to 95% seen once, with around 0.35% in the top ten. Material for sequencing was naive CD4+ T cells from PBMCs. Subset specified: CD45RA+ positively selected. These TCRs come from a young man in good health. Some clones in this sample may be carry-over from other donors' samples.

A single count supports this clone. The V call is TRBV7-8, the J call TRBJ2-3, with D uncertain. Germline CDR1 is SGHVS and CDR2 is FQNEAQ. This CDR3 has 16 amino acids. Deletions cut 0 bases from V and 6 bases from J, with 16 bases between. This CDR3 is CASSLAGGYNWDTQYF. The CDR3 nucleotides are TGTGCCAGCAGCTTAGCAGGCGGTTACAACTGGGATACGCAGTATTTT.

This sequence joins TRBV5-1 and TRBJ1-4; the D gene is possibly TRBD1 (5 bases). Germline V gene sequence: CDR1 SGHRS, CDR2 YFSETQ. The V end lost 4 bases, the J end lost 8 bases, and 15 bases lay between the germline ends. The CDR3 runs to 14 residues. In DNA form, the CDR3 reads TGCGCCAGCAGCCTCCCCGGGGCAGAAGAAAAACTGTTTTTT. It yields the protein CASSLPGAEEKLFF. The whole variable domain, remainder taken from reference TRBV5-1 and TRBJ1-4, is KAGVTQTPRYLIKTRGQQVTLSCSPISGHRSVSWYQQTPGQGLQFLFEYFSETQRNKGNFPGRFSGRQFSNSRSEMNVSTLELGDSALYLCASSLPGAEEKLFFGSGTQLSVL.

The chain uses TRBV7-9 and TRBJ2-5, with 8 bases identical to TRBD2. The better agreement between TRBJ2-7 and the DNA end casts doubt on the J call. There are 13 residues in the CDR3. Germline assignment: CDR1 SEHNR and CDR2 FQNEAQ (reference sequence). This chain's CDR3 is CASSPGGFREQYF. CDR3 DNA sequence: TGTGCCAGCAGCCCGGGGGGGTTTCGCGAGCAGTACTTC.

This clone appeared a few times. This rearrangement joins TRBV18 to TRBJ1-5; D is unresolved. Germline V gene data show CDR1 as KGHSH and CDR2 as LQKENI. With 3 bases removed from V and 4 bases from J, the gap between germline ends came to 10 bases. This CDR3 has 14 residues. CDR3 in amino acids: CASSPLEGNQPQHF. CDR3 bases: TGTGCCAGCTCACCCCTAGAGGGAAATCAGCCCCAGCATTTT. The full variable domain, completed using reference TRBV18 and TRBJ1-5, is NAGVMQNPRHLVRRRGQEARLRCSPMKGHSHVYWYRQLPEEGLKFMVYLQKENIIDESGMPKERFSAEFPKEGPSILRIQQVVRGDSAAYFCASSPLEGNQPQHFGDGTRLSIL.

This clone was observed a few times. This chain joins TRBV6-1 and TRBJ2-1, with D perhaps matching TRBD1 (6 bases). CDR1 MNHNS and CDR2 SASEGT come from the germline V gene. The CDR3 consists of 13 residues. V was cut by 6 bases and J by 0 bases, with 6 bases left in between. The CDR3 is CASRDSSYNEQFF. DNA for the CDR3: TGTGCCAGCAGGGACAGCTCCTACAATGAGCAGTTCTTC.

The DNA of the CDR3 is TGTGCCAGCAGTCCACGGGGACTAGCGGGCTACGAGCAGTACTTC. Translating gives CASSPRGLAGYEQYF. J is TRBJ2-7 and V is TRBV6-8; 12 bases are shared with TRBD2. CDR3 length equals 15 residues. With 5 bases clipped from V and 3 bases from J, the junction kept 5 bases outside the gene matches. Germline CDR1 and CDR2: MNHGY and SAAAGT.

The chain couples TRBV7-9 to TRBJ2-5, with a possible D match to TRBD1 (5 bases). The ends were cut back, 2 bases at V and 5 bases at J, with 12 bases in the middle. Germline lookup yields CDR1 SEHNR and CDR2 FQNEAQ (reference sequence). There are 14 residues in the CDR3. The CDR3 DNA follows: TGTGCCAGCAGCTTAAATGGGGCCCGGGAGACCCAGTACTTC. Translated: CASSLNGARETQYF.

The chain links TRBV6-1 to TRBJ2-2; TRBD1 agrees at 7 bases. CDR3 size: 13 residues. Germline V CDR1 and CDR2: MNHNS, SASEGT. The ends lost 6 bases at V and 3 bases at J; junction bases unmatched: 1. CDR3 bases: TGTGCCAGCAGGGGACAGTACACCGGGGAGCTGTTTTTT. Its translation: CASRGQYTGELFF.

Here the CDR3 reads CASSLEAGVYNEQFF. The CDR3 nucleotides read TGTGCCAGCAGCTTAGAAGCGGGGGTGTACAATGAGCAGTTCTTC. The V and J genes are TRBV7-8 and TRBJ2-1, with TRBD2 matching 8 bases. The CDR3 has 15 amino acids. The germline gives CDR1 SGHVS, CDR2 FQNEAQ. V lost 1 base and J lost 4; bases outside the gene matches: 3.

This clone was seen a few times. Distinct nucleotide sequences in the sample also encode this CDR3. This chain links TRBV5-1 with TRBJ1-4; no clear D gene. Trimming cost V 0 bases and J 6 bases, with 6 bases left between them. The germline V gene encodes CDR1 SGHRS and CDR2 YFSETQ. This CDR3 has 13 amino acids. The CDR3 bases are TGCGCCAGCAGCTTGGGGAGGGATGAAAAACTGTTTTTT. This translates into CASSLGRDEKLFF.

The chain employs TRBV28 and TRBJ2-1; 8 positions agree with TRBD1. There are 12 residues in the CDR3. V was pared by 5 bases and J by 7 bases, with 1 base of the junction left unmatched. CDR1 is MDHEN, CDR2 SYDVKM, per germline. The CDR3 reads CASSNRGNEQFF. CDR3 sequence (DNA): TGTGCCAGCAGTAACAGGGGGAATGAGCAGTTCTTC.

This CDR3 reads CASSPPGQGAKNIQYF. The CDR3, as DNA: TGCGCCAGCAGCCCCCCGGGACAGGGGGCCAAAAACATTCAGTACTTC. This chain links TRBV4-1 with TRBJ2-4; TRBD1 matches 10 bases. The germline CDR1 and CDR2 sequences are MGHRA and YSYEKL. The CDR3 runs to 16 residues. V shed 4 bases and J 1 base; nucleotides not matched to a gene: 4.

The rearrangement links TRBV5-1 to TRBJ2-5; 7 bases map to TRBD1. Germline CDR1 reads SGHRS; CDR2 reads YFSETQ. The junction had 10 bases not matched to a gene; V was cut back by 0 bases and J by 5 bases. This CDR3 spans 16 amino acids. The CDR3 here is CASSLVLSGGVETQYF. The CDR3 region has the DNA TGCGCCAGCAGCTTGGTTCTCTCAGGGGGTGTCGAGACCCAGTACTTC.

The chain joins TRBV6-6 to TRBJ1-4, with D possibly matching TRBD1 (5 bases). V lost 4 bases and J 8 bases, leaving 11 bases between the germline ends. The CDR3 is made up of 13 amino acids. Per the germline V gene, CDR1 is MNHNY and CDR2 is SVGAGI (reference sequence). CDR3 sequence reads: CASSSGTGEKLFF. For the CDR3, the DNA is TGTGCCAGCAGTTCCGGGACGGGAGAAAAACTGTTTTTT.

The chain carries TRBV28 and TRBJ2-1; 7 nucleotides agree with TRBD1. Germline V lookup: CDR1 MDHEN, CDR2 SYDVKM. With V trimmed by 6 bases and J by 8 bases, 7 bases remained unmatched. This CDR3 is 13 amino acids long. CDR3 nucleotide sequence: TGTGCCAGCAGCGGACAGGTAGAGGATGAGCAGTTCTTC. Encoded protein: CASSGQVEDEQFF. The complete variable domain, with remaining parts taken from reference TRBV28 and TRBJ2-1, reads DVKVTQSSRYLVKRTGEKVFLECVQDMDHENMFWYRQDPGLGLRLIYFSYDVKMKEKGDIPEGYSVSREKKERFSLILESASTNQTSMYLCASSGQVEDEQFFGPGTRLTVL.

V gene TRBV5-4 combines with J gene TRBJ1-3; D gene uncertain. The CDR3 sequence is 13 residues long. Germline CDR1 is SGHNT and CDR2 is YYREEE (reference sequence). Between the trimmed V and J ends, which lost 4 bases and 0 bases, there was a span of 5 bases. In nucleotides, the CDR3 is TGTGCCAGCAGCAAGAGCTCTGGAAACACCATATATTTT. This codes for CASSKSSGNTIYF. Complete variable domain (other parts from reference TRBV5-4 and TRBJ1-3): ETGVTQSPTHLIKTRGQQVTLRCSSQSGHNTVSWYQQALGQGPQFIFQYYREEENGRGNFPPRFSGLQFPNYSSELNVNALELDDSALYLCASSKSSGNTIYFGEGSWLTVV.

This chain uses TRBV27 with TRBJ2-5; D is ambiguous. V was cut by 2 bases and J by 5 bases, with 12 bases left in between. This CDR3 region has 14 residues. Germline CDR1 reads MNHEY; CDR2 reads SMNVEV (reference sequence). The DNA of the CDR3 is TGTGCCAGCAGTTTAGTTTCATTGGCCGAGACCCAGTACTTC. Translated: CASSLVSLAETQYF.

The chain uses TRBV5-4 and TRBJ2-1, with 9 bases aligning to TRBD1. The CDR3 totals 16 residues. J gave up 6 bases and V 4 bases, and 11 bases lay outside the gene matches. CDR1 is SGHNT, CDR2 YYREEE, per germline (reference sequence). The CDR3: CASSTAGTGIINEQFF. CDR3 in DNA: TGTGCCAGCAGCACAGCCGGGACAGGGATTATCAATGAGCAGTTCTTC.

The chain couples TRBV5-1 to TRBJ2-1, with a tentative D call TRBD1 (6 bases). In germline, CDR1 is SGHRS, CDR2 YFSETQ. This CDR3 spans 16 amino acids. V was shortened by 0 bases and J by 6 bases, with 16 bases between the two germline ends. This CDR3 reads CASSLGDTGSLNEQFF. The CDR3 DNA reads as TGCGCCAGCAGCTTGGGGGACACAGGGAGCCTCAATGAGCAGTTCTTC.

The V and J genes are TRBV9 and TRBJ2-4; a possible D gene is TRBD2 (6 bases). The CDR3 consists of 17 residues. The germline V and J ends were trimmed by 0 bases and 7 bases, with 20 bases remaining between them. In germline, CDR1 is SGDLS, CDR2 YYNGEE. In DNA form, the CDR3 reads TGTGCCAGCAGCGTAGGGGGGGAGCTAGCAGGACGTAACATTCAGTACTTC. Protein: CASSVGGELAGRNIQYF.